This record covers a single TCR beta chain. Its target is not known. This entry belongs to a study of CD8 T cells in ankylosing spondylitis. Libraries of TCR beta came from quantitative 5'-RACE with molecular barcodes. TCRdb ran MiXCR on the 5' RACE reads and lists one entry per CDR3 protein. The profile shows hundreds of thousands of distinct CDR3 sequences, about 25% of them singletons. Study-wide points: Disease-linked clones reportedly concentrated significantly in matched ankylosing spondylitis synovial fluid. Apparently characteristic of ankylosing spondylitis blood was a TCR beta motif (fewer than 10 highly homologous variants). Reactive arthritis synovial fluid and blood were previously reported to contain some motif variants. With a CD8+ phenotype, disease-linked clones were relatively rare in peripheral blood.

This CDR3 is 15 amino acids long. The germline CDR1 and CDR2 sequences are SGHVS and FQNEAQ. Germline trimming cut 5 bases from V and 0 bases from J; bases unmatched to any gene: 3. Material: blood, either unsorted or a sorted T cell fraction (not recorded which). This chain joins TRBV7-8 and TRBJ2-1; 8 bases fit TRBD2. This receptor was identified in a male donor with ankylosing spondylitis. The CDR3 DNA reads as TGTGCCAGCAGCCTGCGGGAGGACTCCTACAATGAGCAGTTCTTC. The encoded protein is CASSLREDSYNEQFF.